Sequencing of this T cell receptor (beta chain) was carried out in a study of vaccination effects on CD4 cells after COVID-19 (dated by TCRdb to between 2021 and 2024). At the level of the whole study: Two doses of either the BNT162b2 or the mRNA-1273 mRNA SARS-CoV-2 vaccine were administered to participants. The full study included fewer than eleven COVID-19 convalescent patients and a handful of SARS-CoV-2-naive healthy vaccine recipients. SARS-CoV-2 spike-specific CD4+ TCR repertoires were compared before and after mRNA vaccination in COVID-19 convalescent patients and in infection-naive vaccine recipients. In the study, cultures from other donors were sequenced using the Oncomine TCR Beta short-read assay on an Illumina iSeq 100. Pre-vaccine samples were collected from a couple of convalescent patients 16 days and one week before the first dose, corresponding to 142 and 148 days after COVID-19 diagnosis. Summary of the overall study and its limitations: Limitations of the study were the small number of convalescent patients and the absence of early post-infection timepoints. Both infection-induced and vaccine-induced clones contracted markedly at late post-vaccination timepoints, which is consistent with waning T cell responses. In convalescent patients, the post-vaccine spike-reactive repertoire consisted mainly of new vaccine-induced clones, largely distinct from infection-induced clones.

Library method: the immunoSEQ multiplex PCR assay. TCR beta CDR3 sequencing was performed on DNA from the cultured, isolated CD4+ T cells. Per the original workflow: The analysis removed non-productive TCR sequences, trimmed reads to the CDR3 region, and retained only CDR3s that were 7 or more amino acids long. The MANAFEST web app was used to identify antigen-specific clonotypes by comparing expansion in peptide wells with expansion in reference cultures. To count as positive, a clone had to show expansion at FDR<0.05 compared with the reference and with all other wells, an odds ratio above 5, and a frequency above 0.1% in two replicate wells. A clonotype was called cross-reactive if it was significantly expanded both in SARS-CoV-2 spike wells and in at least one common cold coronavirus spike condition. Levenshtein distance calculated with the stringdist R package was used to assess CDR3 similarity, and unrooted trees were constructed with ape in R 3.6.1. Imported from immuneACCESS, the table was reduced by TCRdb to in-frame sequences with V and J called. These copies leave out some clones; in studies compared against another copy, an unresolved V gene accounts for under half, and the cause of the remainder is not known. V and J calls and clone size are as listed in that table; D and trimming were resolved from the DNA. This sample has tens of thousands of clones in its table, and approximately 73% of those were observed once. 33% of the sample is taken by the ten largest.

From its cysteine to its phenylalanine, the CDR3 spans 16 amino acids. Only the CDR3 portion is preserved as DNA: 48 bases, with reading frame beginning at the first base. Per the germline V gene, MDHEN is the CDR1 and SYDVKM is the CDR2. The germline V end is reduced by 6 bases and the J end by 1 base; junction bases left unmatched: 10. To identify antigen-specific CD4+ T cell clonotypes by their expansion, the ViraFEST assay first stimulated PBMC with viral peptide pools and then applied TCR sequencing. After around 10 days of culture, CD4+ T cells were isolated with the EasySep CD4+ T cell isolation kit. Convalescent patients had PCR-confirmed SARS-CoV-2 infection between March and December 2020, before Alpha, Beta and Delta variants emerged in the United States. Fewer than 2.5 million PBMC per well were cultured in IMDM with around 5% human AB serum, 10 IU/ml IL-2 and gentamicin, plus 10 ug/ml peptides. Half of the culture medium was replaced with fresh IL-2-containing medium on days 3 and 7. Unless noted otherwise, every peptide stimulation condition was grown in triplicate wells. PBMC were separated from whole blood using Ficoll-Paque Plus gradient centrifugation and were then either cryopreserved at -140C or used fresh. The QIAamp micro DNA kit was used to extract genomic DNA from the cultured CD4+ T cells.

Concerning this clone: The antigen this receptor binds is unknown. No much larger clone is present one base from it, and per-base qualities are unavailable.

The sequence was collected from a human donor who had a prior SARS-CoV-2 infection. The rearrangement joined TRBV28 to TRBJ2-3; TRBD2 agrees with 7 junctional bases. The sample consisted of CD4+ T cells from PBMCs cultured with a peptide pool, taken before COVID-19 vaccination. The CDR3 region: CASRGLRLAGTDTQYF. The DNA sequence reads TGTGCCAGCAGAGGCCTGAGGCTAGCGGGCACAGATACGCAGTATTTT. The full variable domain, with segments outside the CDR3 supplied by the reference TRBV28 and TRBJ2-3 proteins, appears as DVKVTQSSRYLVKRTGEKVFLECVQDMDHENMFWYRQDPGLGLRLIYFSYDVKMKEKGDIPEGYSVSREKKERFSLILESASTNQTSMYLCASRGLRLAGTDTQYFGPGTRLTVL.